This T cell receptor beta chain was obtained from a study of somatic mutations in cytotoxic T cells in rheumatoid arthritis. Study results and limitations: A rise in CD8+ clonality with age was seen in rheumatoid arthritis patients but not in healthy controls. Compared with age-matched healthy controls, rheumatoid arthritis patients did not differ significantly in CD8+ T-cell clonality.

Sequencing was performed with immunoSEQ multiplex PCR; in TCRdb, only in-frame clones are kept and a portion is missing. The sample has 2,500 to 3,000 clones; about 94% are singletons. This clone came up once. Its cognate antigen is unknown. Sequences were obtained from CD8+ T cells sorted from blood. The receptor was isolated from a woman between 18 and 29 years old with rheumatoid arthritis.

The CDR3 reads CASGQGAYEQYF. The CDR3 bases are TGTGCCAGCGGACAGGGGGCGTACGAGCAGTACTTC. The chain has TRBV14 and TRBJ2-7; 11 nucleotides match TRBD1. From germline, CDR1 is SGHDN and CDR2 FVKESK. After removal of 8 bases from V and 4 bases from J, the junction contained 1 base not matched to a gene. This CDR3 has 12 residues.